Presented here are 27 T cell receptor beta chains from one specimen sequenced in a study of identical twins. TCRdb re-called the 5' RACE reads through MiXCR, storing one row per CDR3 protein. Of more than 400,000 distinct CDR3 sequences listed, over 12% are singletons. This sample was also put to use in a study of yellow fever vaccine responses in identical twins.

Sequencing was carried out using CD4+ T cells sorted from blood. The receptor set was obtained from a woman under 30 in good health.

There are a few counts of this clonotype. V and J are TRBV20-1 and TRBJ2-7, with 9 positions matching TRBD2. The V gene's germline CDR1 is DFQATT and CDR2 SNEGSKA (reference sequence). The CDR3 has 14 residues. J was trimmed by 6 bases and V by 0 bases; bases with no gene match: 6. DNA for the CDR3: TGCAGTGCTAGAGATAGGGGTAGCGGGAGCGAGCAGTACTTC. Translating it yields CSARDRGSGSEQYF.

This clonotype has a handful of counts. The chain has TRBV5-1 and TRBJ2-5, with TRBD1 matching 7 bases. The CDR3 runs 12 residues. Trimming took 7 bases from V and 2 from J; bases not matched to a gene: 2. Germline CDR1 reads SGHRS; CDR2 reads YFSETQ. This chain's CDR3 is CASGTAQETQYF. The CDR3, as DNA: TGCGCCAGCGGGACAGCACAAGAGACCCAGTACTTC. Combining the CDR3 with reference TRBV5-1 and TRBJ2-5 gives the whole variable domain KAGVTQTPRYLIKTRGQQVTLSCSPISGHRSVSWYQQTPGQGLQFLFEYFSETQRNKGNFPGRFSGRQFSNSRSEMNVSTLELGDSALYLCASGTAQETQYFGPGTRLLVL.

This clonotype was counted only a few times. The chain links TRBV5-1 to TRBJ2-5, with TRBD1 identical over 8 bases. The CDR3 spans 15 residues. CDR1 and CDR2 from the germline V gene are SGHRS and YFSETQ. J lost 3 bases, V lost 4 bases, and 8 bases had no gene match. CDR3 in DNA: TGCGCCAGCAGCATCGACAGGGGCCGTAAAGAGACCCAGTACTTC. Its protein product is CASSIDRGRKETQYF.

The chain combines TRBV19 with TRBJ1-3; D remains unclear. Germline V gene lookup returns CDR1 LNHDA and CDR2 SQIVND (reference sequence). The CDR3 loop spans 12 amino acids. Deletions cut 4 bases from V and 5 bases from J, with 6 bases between. CDR3: CASSTPRNTIYF. In DNA, the CDR3 is TGTGCCAGTAGTACCCCAAGAAACACCATATATTTT.

This clonotype was seen only a few times. This chain uses TRBV3-1 with TRBJ2-2, with 7 bases that match TRBD1. Germline CDR1 reads LGHDT; CDR2 reads YNNKEL (reference sequence). This CDR3 spans 11 amino acids. Unmatched junction bases numbered 1, after V lost 8 bases and J lost 7 bases. This CDR3 reads CASQGVGELFF. As DNA, the CDR3 is TGTGCCAGCCAGGGGGTCGGGGAGCTGTTTTTT.

This clonotype was counted only a few times. The V and J genes are TRBV29-1 and TRBJ1-1; D is possibly TRBD1 (5 bases). The CDR3 contains 12 residues. Germline V gives CDR1 SQVTM, CDR2 ANQGSEA. V lost 3 bases to trimming and J lost 6 bases, with 11 bases between them. The CDR3 region is CSVEPGTSEAFF. In DNA, the CDR3 is TGCAGCGTTGAGCCGGGGACCTCTGAAGCTTTCTTT.

This clonotype was observed a few times. V is TRBV7-9 and J is TRBJ1-2; 11 nucleotides agree with TRBD1. J lost 7 bases, V lost 9 bases, and 4 bases had no gene match. CDR1 SEHNR and CDR2 FQNEAQ come from the germline V gene (reference sequence). The CDR3 loop spans 12 amino acids. The CDR3 is CASGQGASGYTF. CDR3 sequence (DNA): TGTGCCAGTGGACAGGGGGCGAGTGGCTACACCTTC.

The rearrangement uses TRBV6-2 or TRBV6-3 and TRBJ2-1, with 8 bases fitting TRBD2. Germline trimming cut 5 bases from V and 4 bases from J; bases unmatched to any gene: 16. CDR1 and CDR2 from the germline V gene are MNHEY and SVGEGT. The CDR3 contains 18 residues. Here the CDR3 DNA reads TGTGCCAGCAGTCCTCCGGCGGGGGGTAACCCGGGGTACAATGAGCAGTTCTTC. It codes for CASSPPAGGNPGYNEQFF.

This clonotype was detected once. The gene calls are TRBV27 and TRBJ2-2, with D tentatively TRBD2 (5 bases). This CDR3 comprises 15 residues. The germline V gene has CDR1 MNHEY and CDR2 SMNVEV (reference sequence). Trimming left V 7 bases short and J 6 bases short, with 18 bases between. The CDR3: CASTPSGSEPGELFF. The CDR3 DNA sequence: TGTGCCAGCACACCCTCGGGGTCTGAGCCCGGGGAGCTGTTTTTT.

This clonotype was picked up a small number of times. The gene calls are TRBV5-1 and TRBJ2-1; D is unclear. The germline V gene encodes CDR1 SGHRS and CDR2 YFSETQ. The CDR3 runs to 15 residues. Between the trimmed V and J ends, which lost 0 bases and 1 base, there was a span of 8 bases. Here the CDR3 reads CASSLVPESYNEQFF. DNA for the CDR3: TGCGCCAGCAGCTTGGTACCAGAATCCTACAATGAGCAGTTCTTC.

The chain employs TRBV11-1 and TRBJ1-6, with 7 bases lining up with TRBD1. With 5 bases clipped from V and 9 bases from J, the junction kept 10 bases outside the gene matches. The germline V gene has CDR1 SGHAT and CDR2 FQDESV (reference sequence). There are 15 residues in the CDR3. The CDR3 DNA sequence: TGTGCCAGCAGCGATCGACAGGGAAAGAGTTCACCCCTCCACTTT. This gives the protein CASSDRQGKSSPLHF.

This clonotype was detected many times. This chain joins TRBV20-1 and TRBJ2-1, with TRBD2 as a possible D gene (6 bases). V shed 5 bases and J shed 6 bases, with 11 bases lying between them. CDR1 is DFQATT and CDR2 is SNEGSKA in the germline V gene (reference sequence). The CDR3 has 12 amino acids. The CDR3 bases are TGCAGTGCTTCGGGGCGGGGCAATGAGCAGTTCTTC. Protein sequence: CSASGRGNEQFF.

A few counts support this clonotype. This sequence joins TRBV6-5 and TRBJ2-5; D might be TRBD1 (5 bases). Germline lookup yields CDR1 MNHEY and CDR2 SVGAGI. The V end was cut by 0 bases, the J end by 4 bases, with 9 bases between. This CDR3 is built from 14 residues. CDR3 region: CASSYSTQGETQYF. DNA of the CDR3: TGTGCCAGCAGTTACTCGACGCAGGGAGAGACCCAGTACTTC.

The V and J genes are TRBV7-3 and TRBJ2-7, with TRBD2 matching 13 bases. Germline assignment: CDR1 SGHTA and CDR2 FQGTGA. This CDR3 has 17 amino acids. After removal of 4 bases from V and 0 bases from J, the junction contained 6 bases not matched to a gene. CDR3 region: CASSSGTSGTYSYEQYF. DNA of the CDR3: TGTGCCAGCAGCTCCGGGACTAGCGGGACCTACTCCTACGAGCAGTACTTC.

The table lists this clonotype with a few counts. The V call is TRBV2, the J call TRBJ2-3; a possible D gene is TRBD1 (6 bases). CDR1 and CDR2 (germline): SNHLY, FYNNEI. The CDR3 runs to 15 residues. V was clipped by 7 bases and J by 0 bases, with 14 bases between them. The CDR3 bases are TGTGCCAGCACCCGGACAGATACTAGCACAGATACGCAGTATTTT. This codes for CASTRTDTSTDTQYF.

This clonotype came up a few times. The J gene is TRBJ2-7, the V gene TRBV29-1, with 9 bases lining up with TRBD2. The germline gives CDR1 SQVTM, CDR2 ANQGSEA. J was trimmed by 5 bases and V by 4 bases; bases with no gene match: 6. This CDR3 has 13 residues. The CDR3 loop is CSVGRTSDHEQYF. CDR3 DNA sequence: TGCAGCGTTGGCCGGACTAGCGACCACGAGCAGTACTTC.

The chain carries TRBV5-1 and TRBJ2-7; 7 nucleotides line up with TRBD2. The ends lost 4 bases at V and 2 bases at J; junction bases unmatched: 12. CDR1 SGHRS and CDR2 YFSETQ come from the germline V gene. The CDR3 is 16 amino acids. The CDR3 here is CASSPGGLADTYEQYF. The DNA of the CDR3 is TGCGCCAGCAGCCCAGGCGGCCTAGCGGATACCTACGAGCAGTACTTC.

The chain employs TRBV20-1 and TRBJ2-1; D may correspond to TRBD1 or TRBD2 (5 bases each). Per the germline V gene, CDR1 is DFQATT and CDR2 is SNEGSKA (reference sequence). The CDR3 sequence is 12 residues long. V was cut by 0 bases and J by 10 bases, with 10 bases left in between. The CDR3 nucleotides read TGCAGTGCTAGAGATGGGTGGGGGGAGCAGTTCTTC. Translated, it gives CSARDGWGEQFF.

This clonotype was counted a few times. This sequence joins TRBV10-3 and TRBJ2-1, with 10 bases aligning to TRBD2. The CDR3 length is 18 residues. V trimming: 0 bases; J trimming: 6 bases; junction bases outside the gene matches: 11. CDR1 and CDR2 (germline): ENHRY, SYGVKD. As DNA, the CDR3 is TGTGCCATCAGTGAGTCGAGGGCTAGCGGGAGAATGGCCAATGAGCAGTTCTTC. Its translation: CAISESRASGRMANEQFF.

This sequence joins TRBV5-1 and TRBJ2-5; D remains ambiguous. Germline V gene sequence: CDR1 SGHRS, CDR2 YFSETQ. Between the trimmed V and J ends, which lost 4 bases and 0 bases, there was a span of 10 bases. The CDR3 consists of 14 residues. The CDR3 DNA reads TGCGCCAGCAGCGGTACAGAGTACCAAGAGACCCAGTACTTC. Translation: CASSGTEYQETQYF.

This clonotype was recorded a few times. J is TRBJ2-1 and V is TRBV20-1; 9 bases agree with TRBD2. V gave up 0 bases and J gave up 7 bases; unmatched junction bases: 10. The CDR3 runs 16 residues. Germline values: CDR1 DFQATT, CDR2 SNEGSKA (reference sequence). This CDR3 reads CSARDTGAGGRNEQFF. In nucleotides, the CDR3 is TGCAGTGCTAGAGATACCGGAGCGGGGGGCCGGAATGAGCAGTTCTTC.

This clonotype was counted at least ten times. The gene calls are TRBV10-3 and TRBJ2-7, with D perhaps being TRBD1 or TRBD2 (5 bases each). The V end lost 7 bases, the J end lost 0 bases, and 22 bases lay between the germline ends. The CDR3 sequence is 17 residues long. The V gene's germline CDR1 is ENHRY and CDR2 SYGVKD. The CDR3: CAIKGTTFILSSYEQYV. CDR3 DNA sequence: TGTGCCATCAAGGGGACCACGTTTATTTTAAGCTCCTACGAGCAGTACGTC.

The rearrangement links TRBV24-1 to TRBJ2-1; 9 bases match TRBD2. This CDR3 spans 18 amino acids. Germline CDR1 and CDR2: KGHDR and SFDVKD. The ends lost 9 bases at V and 8 bases at J; junction bases unmatched: 22. Written as DNA, the CDR3 is TGTGCCACCCTACCCCCCGAGGAGCGGGAGGCGCCTTGGGATGAGCAGTTCTTC. Encoded protein: CATLPPEEREAPWDEQFF.

V is TRBV12-3 or TRBV12-4 and J is TRBJ2-2, with D possibly matching TRBD2 (7 bases). CDR3 length: 14 amino acids. The ends were cut back, 5 bases at V and 7 bases at J, with 14 bases in the middle. Here the CDR3 DNA reads TGTGCCAGCAGTAACGGGGGGCACATCGGGGAGCTGTTTTTT. As protein: CASSNGGHIGELFF.

The chain uses TRBV19 and TRBJ2-1; D remains unclear. There are 13 residues in the CDR3. CDR1 and CDR2 from the germline V gene are LNHDA and SQIVND (reference sequence). With 4 bases removed from V and 8 bases from J, the gap between germline ends came to 12 bases. In nucleotides, the CDR3 is TGTGCCAGTAGTAAAGACACCGTGGATGAGCAGTTCTTC. This codes for CASSKDTVDEQFF. The variable domain in full, with the rest retrieved from reference TRBV19 and TRBJ2-1, is DGGITQSPKYLFRKEGQNVTLSCEQNLNHDAMYWYRQDPGQGLRLIYYSQIVNDFQKGDIAEGYSVSREKKESFPLTVTSAQKNPTAFYLCASSKDTVDEQFFGPGTRLTVL.

The CDR3 bases are TGTGCCAGCAGTTTAAGACGAGTAGCGGGCGGGGCAGATACGCAGTATTTT. Translating it yields CASSLRRVAGGADTQYF. V gene TRBV12-3 or TRBV12-4 combines with J gene TRBJ2-3; 7 nucleotides align to TRBD2. The V and J ends lost 2 bases and 4 bases, in that order; junction bases with no gene match: 12. This CDR3 is built from 17 residues.

The sample holds a few counts of this clonotype. The CDR3 DNA sequence: TGTGCCAGCAGTGAGAGGGGGACTAGCGGGAGAAATGAGCAGTTCTTC. Amino acid sequence: CASSERGTSGRNEQFF. This chain links TRBV2 with TRBJ2-1; 14 bases agree with TRBD2. CDR1 is SNHLY, CDR2 FYNNEI, per germline. Trimming took 3 bases from V and 7 from J; bases not matched to a gene: 5. This CDR3 is 16 amino acids long.